This section outlines one T cell receptor (beta chain) sequence together with its context. Antigen specificity is unknown. This CDR3 is built from 14 residues. Trimming cost V 6 bases and J 5 bases; bases outside gene matches: 8. From germline, CDR1 is MNHEY and CDR2 SMNVEV (reference sequence). The record originates from a study of blood T cells in healthy people across ages. General study findings and limits: Fewer expanded clones and more diversity marked long-lived versus aged donors.

A sample-barcoded 5' primer and a J-beta primer mix were used in a second PCR of roughly 7 to 11 cycles. TCRdb re-derived calls from the 5' RACE reads in MiXCR, one entry per CDR3 protein. In the table there are fewer than 600,000 distinct CDR3 sequences, about 25% of which are singletons. Peripheral blood was drawn, roughly 10 milliliters per donor. Extractions gave at least 5.5 micrograms of total RNA per sample. These data were also reused for a study on T cells of mothers and their children. That work contributes: Related mother-child pairs shared slightly more overlap than unrelated pairs, but the difference was non-significant.

The sequence was obtained from a boy aged 2 to 9 in good health. Material: blood. The V and J genes are TRBV27 and TRBJ2-3, with TRBD1 identical over 7 bases. The CDR3 DNA reads TGTGCCAGCAGCCAAAACAGGGGAAAAGATACGCAGTATTTT. It encodes CASSQNRGKDTQYF.